These 24 T cell receptor beta chains originate from one sample sequenced in a study of T cell responses to AZD1222 COVID-19 vaccine. The data were produced by immunoSEQ multiplex PCR, yet TCRdb's version contains in-frame clones alone and is incomplete. The profile shows roughly 140,000 clones, under 95% of them singletons. Sequences were derived from peripheral blood, sampled on day 0 of AZD1222 vaccination. These TCRs come from an adult in good health.

The V gene is TRBV27, the J gene TRBJ2-1; maybe TRBD2 (5 bases). CDR1 and CDR2 from the germline V gene are MNHEY and SMNVEV (reference sequence). This CDR3 contains 13 residues. V gave up 6 bases and J gave up 7 bases, with 13 bases separating them. The CDR3 loop reads CASRPDPGNEQFF. The CDR3 nucleotides read TGTGCCAGCAGGCCAGACCCGGGGAATGAGCAGTTCTTC.

The rearrangement uses TRBV5-1 and TRBJ1-3, with D unclear. CDR3 length: 16 amino acids. The V end was cut by 0 bases, the J end by 0 bases, with 10 bases between. CDR1 is SGHRS and CDR2 is YFSETQ in the germline V gene. CDR3 in amino acids: CASSLDLMGSGNTIYF. CDR3 DNA: TGCGCCAGCAGCTTGGATTTGATGGGCTCTGGAAACACCATATATTTT.

The chain links TRBV27 to TRBJ2-2; no definite D call. The CDR3 is 14 amino acids. Germline assignment: CDR1 MNHEY and CDR2 SMNVEV (reference sequence). The V end was cut by 2 bases, the J end by 3 bases, with 7 bases between. Here the CDR3 DNA reads TGTGCCAGCAGTTTAACCGTAGACACCGGGGAGCTGTTTTTT. It encodes CASSLTVDTGELFF.

This chain links TRBV4-3 with TRBJ2-1; D may be TRBD1 (6 bases). Germline V gives CDR1 LGHNA, CDR2 YSLEER. The V end lost 0 bases, the J end lost 6 bases, and 12 bases lay between the germline ends. The CDR3 loop spans 15 amino acids. CDR3 sequence reads: CASSQEHRVPNEQFF. CDR3 in DNA: TGCGCCAGCAGCCAAGAGCACAGGGTGCCCAATGAGCAGTTCTTC.

This chain connects TRBV6-2 or TRBV6-3 to TRBJ1-2; 8 positions agree with TRBD1. Unmatched junction bases numbered 7, after V lost 2 bases and J lost 5 bases. The CDR3 has 15 amino acids. Germline assignment: CDR1 MNHEY and CDR2 SVGEGT. CDR3 sequence: CASSYGRGPWYGYTF. Here the CDR3 DNA reads TGTGCCAGCAGTTACGGCAGGGGGCCTTGGTATGGCTACACCTTC.

About this clone: Other DNA sequences in this specimen translate into the identical CDR3. V and J are TRBV18 and TRBJ1-4, with a weak D call TRBD1 (5 bases). V lost 6 bases and J 5 bases, leaving 10 bases between the germline ends. CDR1 and CDR2 from the germline V gene are KGHSH and LQKENI. This CDR3 has 13 residues. In DNA, the CDR3 is TGTGCCAGCTCCCGCGGGGGGAATGAAAAACTGTTTTTT. This gives the protein CASSRGGNEKLFF.

The DNA of the CDR3 is TGCGCCAGCAGTGAAGGGACCACCTACTACGAGCAGTACTTC. It yields the protein CASSEGTTYYEQYF. This chain joins TRBV10-1 and TRBJ2-7; D may be TRBD1 or TRBD2 (5 bases each). In germline, CDR1 is WNHNN, CDR2 SYGVQD (reference sequence). V was shortened by 3 bases and J by 3 bases, with 12 bases between the two germline ends. CDR3 size: 14 residues.

This clone was observed a few times. The rearrangement links TRBV3-1 (or the pseudogene TRBV3-2) to TRBJ1-1; D not resolved. Between the trimmed V and J ends, which lost 0 bases and 0 bases, there was a span of 8 bases. Germline CDR1 LGHDT, CDR2 YNNKEL (reference sequence). The CDR3 runs 15 residues. CDR3 residues: CASSQEGQMNTEAFF. CDR3 DNA sequence: TGTGCCAGCAGCCAAGAAGGGCAGATGAACACTGAAGCTTTCTTT.

The chain employs TRBV10-1 and TRBJ1-5; TRBD1 matches at 10 bases. CDR3 size: 19 residues. V lost 0 bases and J lost 2; bases outside the gene matches: 10. In germline, CDR1 is WNHNN, CDR2 SYGVQD (reference sequence). CDR3 residues: CASSESRTGGGWGNQPQHF. The CDR3 DNA reads as TGCGCCAGCAGTGAGTCGAGGACAGGGGGAGGATGGGGCAATCAGCCCCAGCATTTT.

The V and J genes are TRBV2 and TRBJ1-1; D unresolved. This CDR3 comprises 13 residues. V gave up 10 bases and J gave up 0 bases, with 12 bases separating them. In germline, CDR1 is SNHLY, CDR2 FYNNEI. This CDR3 reads CATSPRLNTEAFF. The CDR3 DNA follows: TGTGCCACCTCTCCTCGGTTGAACACTGAAGCTTTCTTT.

The CDR3 here is CASLLEREGVSNEQFF. The CDR3 region has the DNA TGTGCCAGCCTACTTGAGCGGGAGGGAGTCAGTAATGAGCAGTTCTTC. The V gene is TRBV28, the J gene TRBJ2-1; TRBD2 agrees at 10 bases. Germline V gene sequence: CDR1 MDHEN, CDR2 SYDVKM. CDR3 length equals 16 residues. The V segment lost 8 bases and the J segment 7 bases; nucleotides outside the gene matches: 14.

This clone was recorded many times. The chain couples TRBV4-1 to TRBJ2-1, with D tentatively TRBD2 (6 bases). There are 15 residues in the CDR3. CDR1 MGHRA and CDR2 YSYEKL come from the germline V gene. The V and J ends lost 7 bases and 5 bases respectively, with 18 bases between them. The DNA of the CDR3 is TGCGCCAGCACGCATCTGGGGGGATCGAACAATGAGCAGTTCTTC. This translates into CASTHLGGSNNEQFF.

This chain uses TRBV28 with TRBJ2-7; TRBD2 aligns across 10 bases. With V trimmed by 4 bases and J by 1 base, 4 bases remained unmatched. The CDR3 spans 15 residues. Germline V gives CDR1 MDHEN, CDR2 SYDVKM. The CDR3 DNA sequence: TGTGCCAGCAGTTCTAGCGGGAGTGGGTCCTACGAGCAGTACTTC. Translating it yields CASSSSGSGSYEQYF.

The chain's CDR3 is CASSLVGTGGNTIYF. CDR3 nucleotides: TGCGCCAGCAGCTTGGTCGGGACAGGCGGAAACACCATATATTTT. The chain recombines TRBV5-1 with TRBJ1-3, with 8 bases matching TRBD1. V shed 0 bases and J 4 bases; nucleotides not matched to a gene: 3. The CDR3 has 15 residues. Germline V gene lookup returns CDR1 SGHRS and CDR2 YFSETQ.

V gene TRBV29-1 combines with J gene TRBJ2-7, with D perhaps TRBD1 (6 bases). The germline V gene encodes CDR1 SQVTM and CDR2 ANQGSEA. The CDR3 contains 12 residues. V shed 7 bases and J shed 3 bases, with 13 bases lying between them. In DNA, the CDR3 is TGCAGCGCGCGGACAGCCTACTACGAGCAGTACTTC. Protein product: CSARTAYYEQYF.

The rearrangement uses TRBV6-2 or TRBV6-3 and TRBJ1-5; a possible D gene is TRBD1 (5 bases). The germline V gene has CDR1 MNHEY and CDR2 SVGEGT. This CDR3 has 13 residues. Trimming pared 5 bases from V and 6 bases from J, leaving 11 bases between. The CDR3 DNA reads TGTGCCAGCAGTCCAGGGCGAAGTCAGCCCCAGCATTTT. Amino acids: CASSPGRSQPQHF.

The count of this clone is one. The chain links TRBV4-1 to TRBJ2-7; no definite D call. The ends were cut back, 0 bases at V and 3 bases at J, with 9 bases in the middle. This CDR3 has 14 residues. Per the germline V gene, CDR1 is MGHRA and CDR2 is YSYEKL. Here the CDR3 reads CASSQDTGFYEQYF. For the CDR3, the DNA is TGCGCCAGCAGCCAAGATACCGGGTTCTACGAGCAGTACTTC.

The V call is TRBV28, the J call TRBJ2-7, with D possibly being TRBD1 (5 bases). The CDR3 is 16 amino acids. V dropped 0 bases and J dropped 4 bases, with 16 bases sitting between them. The germline V gene encodes CDR1 MDHEN and CDR2 SYDVKM. DNA of the CDR3: TGTGCCAGCAGTTTATGGGGGAAGGGGATGGGTTACGAGCAGTACTTC. It is translated as CASSLWGKGMGYEQYF.

The rearrangement joins TRBV28 to TRBJ1-2, with a tentative D call TRBD1 (5 bases). This CDR3 has 17 amino acids. In germline, CDR1 is MDHEN, CDR2 SYDVKM. V lost 5 bases and J lost 9, with 28 bases in between. This CDR3 reads CASSSSQGRAGIGSYTF. The CDR3 DNA is TGTGCCAGCAGTAGCTCCCAAGGCAGGGCGGGGATCGGTAGCTACACCTTC.

The chain has TRBV6-5 and TRBJ1-2; 8 bases agree with TRBD1. This CDR3 is built from 14 residues. V shed 6 bases and J 3 bases; nucleotides not matched to a gene: 6. Germline assignment: CDR1 MNHEY and CDR2 SVGAGI. The CDR3 here is CASSPTGVYYGYTF. The DNA of the CDR3 is TGTGCCAGCAGCCCGACAGGGGTTTACTATGGCTACACCTTC.

V gene TRBV20-1 combines with J gene TRBJ2-1; D tentatively fits TRBD1 or TRBD2 (5 bases each). Trimming cost V 5 bases and J 5 bases, with 7 bases left between them. Germline CDR1 DFQATT, CDR2 SNEGSKA (reference sequence). The CDR3 contains 11 residues. Written as DNA, the CDR3 is TGCAGTGCTCGGGGCGACAATGAGCAGTTCTTC. Protein product: CSARGDNEQFF.

By sample fraction, this clone is medium-sized (0.01 to 0.1%). The rearrangement uses TRBV7-8 and TRBJ2-3; 10 bases match TRBD2. CDR1 SGHVS and CDR2 FQNEAQ come from the germline V gene. Trimming took 1 base from V and 2 from J; bases not matched to a gene: 3. The CDR3 length is 16 residues. The CDR3 sequence is CASSLVLAGITDTQYF. The CDR3 DNA sequence: TGTGCCAGCAGCTTAGTACTAGCGGGAATCACAGATACGCAGTATTTT.

V and J are TRBV11-2 and TRBJ2-1; TRBD2 aligns across 10 bases. Germline trimming cut 5 bases from V and 9 bases from J; bases unmatched to any gene: 13. The CDR3 has 16 amino acids. Germline CDR1 SGHAT, CDR2 FQNNGV. The CDR3 is CASSIGLAVGGGEQFF. The CDR3 DNA reads as TGTGCCAGCAGCATCGGACTAGCGGTGGGTGGTGGTGAGCAGTTCTTC.

This chain uses TRBV19 with TRBJ1-6; 7 nucleotides agree with TRBD1. The trim removed 7 bases at V and 6 bases at J, leaving 6 bases unmatched. The CDR3 is 14 residues long. CDR1 is LNHDA, CDR2 SQIVND, per germline (reference sequence). The chain's CDR3 is CASTPTGSNSPLHF. Here the CDR3 DNA reads TGTGCCAGTACTCCGACAGGGAGTAATTCACCCCTCCACTTT. The whole variable domain, remainder taken from reference TRBV19 and TRBJ1-6, is DGGITQSPKYLFRKEGQNVTLSCEQNLNHDAMYWYRQDPGQGLRLIYYSQIVNDFQKGDIAEGYSVSREKKESFPLTVTSAQKNPTAFYLCASTPTGSNSPLHFGNGTRLTVT.